The 13 T cell receptor beta chains in this list originate from one sample, sequenced in a study of T cell repertoires in cytomegalovirus infection. Their antigen targets remain unknown. TCRdb reprocessed the reads via MiXCR and lists one record per CDR3 protein. The sample holds about 770,000 distinct CDR3 sequences; almost 30% are singletons and the top ten take approximately 14%. Material: cultured CD8+ T cells from PBMCs, obtained from culture after CMV antigen stimulation. The receptors shown here come from a human donor in good health (CMV status not recorded). Some clones in this sample may be carry-over from other donors' samples.

The rearrangement uses TRBV2 and TRBJ2-7; D not certain. The length of the CDR3 is 13 residues. V was trimmed by 5 bases and J by 0 bases, leaving 8 bases between them. CDR1 and CDR2 from the germline V gene are SNHLY and FYNNEI. CDR3: CASSRQGSYEQYV. The CDR3 DNA reads as TGTGCCAGCAGTCGACAAGGCTCCTACGAGCAGTACGTC.

Turning to this clonotype: One end of the junction fails to match germline, which may point to a read error. The chain has TRBV4-3 and TRBJ1-6; D gene uncertain. Germline values: CDR1 LGHNA, CDR2 YSLEER. The CDR3 loop spans 17 amino acids. The CDR3 region has the DNA TGCGCCAGCGGCCAAGACACCCGGGCCAGTCTTAATTCACCCCTCCACTTT. This encodes CASGQDTRASLNSPLHF.

This clonotype has more than one count but fewer than ten. The gene calls are TRBV27 and TRBJ2-1, with 8 bases lining up with TRBD2. CDR1 and CDR2 (germline): MNHEY, SMNVEV (reference sequence). CDR3 size: 14 residues. Germline trimming cut 9 bases from V and 6 bases from J; bases unmatched to any gene: 10. The chain's CDR3 is CASSGGGRGNEQFF. The CDR3 DNA reads as TGTGCCAGTTCCGGGGGGGGCCGGGGCAATGAGCAGTTCTTC.

The V and J genes are TRBV12-5 and TRBJ1-5, with unresolved D. Trimming pared 7 bases from V and 4 bases from J, leaving 11 bases between. The CDR3 spans 13 residues. Germline assignment: CDR1 LGHNT and CDR2 FRNRAP. Here the CDR3 DNA reads TGTGCTAGTGCCTTGTCCCTAAATCAGCCCCAGCATTTT. Translation: CASALSLNQPQHF. Full variable domain (outside the CDR3, taken from reference TRBV12-5 and TRBJ1-5): DARVTQTPRHKVTEMGQEVTMRCQPILGHNTVFWYRQTMMQGLELLAYFRNRAPLDDSGMPKDRFSAEMPDATLATLKIQPSEPRDSAVYFCASALSLNQPQHFGDGTRLSIL.

V gene TRBV19 combines with J gene TRBJ1-3; TRBD1 aligns across 7 bases. The germline V gene encodes CDR1 LNHDA and CDR2 SQIVND (reference sequence). The junction had 10 bases not matched to a gene; V was cut back by 8 bases and J by 3 bases. This CDR3 is 15 amino acids long. The CDR3 region has the DNA TGTGCCAGTCAAGCCCCGGGACAGATTGGAAACACCATATATTTT. Translating gives CASQAPGQIGNTIYF. Using reference TRBV19 and TRBJ1-3 for the parts outside the CDR3, the full variable domain is DGGITQSPKYLFRKEGQNVTLSCEQNLNHDAMYWYRQDPGQGLRLIYYSQIVNDFQKGDIAEGYSVSREKKESFPLTVTSAQKNPTAFYLCASQAPGQIGNTIYFGEGSWLTVV.

This clonotype was observed at least ten times. V is TRBV7-6 and J is TRBJ1-2; 10 bases map to TRBD1. The CDR3 covers 15 residues. The trim removed 5 bases at V and 8 bases at J, leaving 11 bases unmatched. Germline V lookup: CDR1 SGHVS, CDR2 FNYEAQ. This CDR3 is CASSETGQGIGGYTF. The CDR3 bases are TGTGCCAGCAGCGAGACGGGACAGGGGATTGGAGGCTACACCTTC.

The table lists this clonotype with a few counts. V is TRBV4-1 and J is TRBJ2-7; D remains unclear. V was cut by 4 bases and J by 0 bases, with 13 bases left in between. From germline, CDR1 is MGHRA and CDR2 YSYEKL. The length of the CDR3 is 15 residues. This CDR3 is CASSPGISGSYEQYV. The CDR3 DNA reads TGCGCCAGCAGCCCAGGAATCTCGGGCTCCTACGAGCAGTACGTC.

This clonotype showed up many times. The V and J genes are TRBV7-9 and TRBJ2-3, with 10 bases identical to TRBD1. This CDR3 contains 17 residues. CDR1 and CDR2 (germline): SEHNR, FQNEAQ (reference sequence). With V trimmed by 7 bases and J by 2 bases, 12 bases remained unmatched. The CDR3 DNA sequence: TGTGCCAGCAAGCCCACATCCGGGACAGGGGCCACAGATACGCAGTATTTT. Its protein product is CASKPTSGTGATDTQYF. The variable domain in full, completed from reference TRBV7-9 and TRBJ2-3, reads DTGVSQNPRHKITKRGQNVTFRCDPISEHNRLYWYRQTLGQGPEFLTYFQNEAQLEKSRLLSDRFSAERPKGSFSTLEIQRTEQGDSAMYLCASKPTSGTGATDTQYFGPGTRLTVL.

This chain connects TRBV9 to TRBJ2-3; 7 bases are a match to TRBD2. The trim removed 0 bases at V and 3 bases at J, leaving 7 bases unmatched. CDR1 and CDR2 from the germline V gene are SGDLS and YYNGEE. This CDR3 is built from 16 residues. The CDR3 reads CASSVVSRGRTDTQYF. The DNA of the CDR3 is TGTGCCAGCAGCGTAGTGTCGCGGGGGAGAACAGATACGCAGTATTTT.

The chain combines TRBV5-8 with TRBJ2-3; D is tentatively TRBD1 or TRBD2 (6 bases each). Trimming left V 3 bases short and J 1 base short, with 15 bases between. This CDR3 is built from 16 residues. The V gene's germline CDR1 is SGHTS and CDR2 YDEGEE. The CDR3 reads CASSSPRGPGTDTQYF. The DNA of the CDR3 is TGTGCCAGCAGCTCGCCACGGGGGCCCGGCACAGATACGCAGTATTTT.

This clonotype was seen more than once but under ten times. The gene calls are TRBV9 and TRBJ1-2; 9 nucleotides align to TRBD1. The CDR3 is made up of 15 amino acids. J was trimmed by 6 bases and V by 1 base; bases with no gene match: 7. Germline loops: CDR1 SGDLS, CDR2 YYNGEE. The CDR3 nucleotides read TGTGCCAGCAGCGTATACGACCGGGACAGGGATGGCTACACCTTC. As protein: CASSVYDRDRDGYTF.

Details on this clonotype: Mismatch with germline at one junction end may stem from a read error. The V and J genes are TRBV7-6 and TRBJ2-3, with 11 nucleotides matching TRBD2. In germline, CDR1 is SGHVS, CDR2 FNYEAQ. The CDR3 length is 15 residues. The chain's CDR3 is CPSSSLAGASDTQYF. CDR3 DNA sequence: TGTCCCAGCAGCTCACTAGCGGGGGCCTCAGATACGCAGTATTTT.

This clonotype was detected ten times or more. The chain couples TRBV7-6 to TRBJ2-5; D is unresolved. From germline, CDR1 is SGHVS and CDR2 FNYEAQ. The CDR3 extends over 14 amino acids. V was cut by 1 base and J by 3 bases, with 9 bases left in between. The CDR3 reads CASSLGYTEETQYF. The CDR3 coding sequence is TGTGCCAGCAGCTTAGGATATACGGAAGAGACCCAGTACTTC. The full variable domain, with the rest looked up from reference TRBV7-6 and TRBJ2-5, is GAGVSQSPRYKVTKRGQDVALRCDPISGHVSLYWYRQALGQGPEFLTYFNYEAQQDKSGLPNDRFSAERPEGSISTLTIQRTEQRDSAMYRCASSLGYTEETQYFGPGTRLLVL.